This is a list of T cell receptor beta chains from one sample in a study of PD-L1 blockade in urothelial cancer. The table came from immunoSEQ multiplex PCR; TCRdb's copy has only in-frame clones and leaves some out. This table holds tens of thousands of clones, less than 90% found once. Source: PBMCs, taken around atezolizumab (anti-PD-L1) treatment. All receptors derive from a man in his sixties or seventies with urothelial cancer. Each CDR3 is given with its conserved first and last residue. D genes are given only for firm matches. Clone size, where shown, is once, few, many, or a class for clones that have expanded.

D gene,clone size,V gene,J gene,CDR3 DNA,CDR3 protein
-,-,TRBV28,TRBJ1-1,TGTGCCAGCAGTCAGCCCTCGGGATCTGAAGCTTTCTTT,CASSQPSGSEAFF
-,-,TRBV11-2,TRBJ2-7,TGTGCCAGCAGCTTTTTGGGACGCGGGATGATTTCCTACGAGCAGTACTTC,CASSFLGRGMISYEQYF
-,-,TRBV7-9,TRBJ1-3,TGTGCCAGCAGCCGGCCGGACAGCGGAAACACCATATATTTT,CASSRPDSGNTIYF
-,-,TRBV30,TRBJ2-1,TGTGCCTGGAGTGTTAGGGGCTTCTCCTACAATGAGCAGTTCTTC,CAWSVRGFSYNEQFF
-,once,TRBV2,TRBJ2-7,TGTGCCAGCAGTGGGATCGGGTCAGGGGGGTCCTACGAGCAGTACTTC,CASSGIGSGGSYEQYF
TRBD2,-,TRBV28,TRBJ2-1,TGTGCCAGCAGTTTATGGGTACTAGCGGGAGGGCCGGGTGAGCAGTTCTTC,CASSLWVLAGGPGEQFF
TRBD1,-,TRBV6-1,TRBJ1-4,TGTGCCAGCAGCCCCCAGGGGGCTAGAGAAAAACTGTTTTTT,CASSPQGAREKLFF
-,-,TRBV7-2,TRBJ1-5,TGTGCCGGGGGTAGGACAGATAGCAATCAGCCCCAGCATTTT,CAGGRTDSNQPQHF
-,once,TRBV28,TRBJ1-1,TGTGCCAGCACTCGGGGGGGGCGAGGGTACACTGAAGCTTTCTTT,CASTRGGRGYTEAFF
TRBD1,once,TRBV6-5,TRBJ2-7,TGTGCCACGGGGACAGGGAACTACGAGCAGTACTTC,CATGTGNYEQYF
-,-,TRBV28,TRBJ1-1,TGTGCCAGCAGTCACGACAAAGAGAACACTGAAGCTTTCTTT,CASSHDKENTEAFF
TRBD1,-,TRBV2,TRBJ1-5,TGTGCCAGCAGCGGACAGGGGAGCAATCAGCCCCAGCATTTT,CASSGQGSNQPQHF
-,once,TRBV28,TRBJ2-5,TGTGCCATTTCGGCAGGGGCCTACCAAGAGACCCAGTACTTC,CAISAGAYQETQYF
-,-,TRBV6-6,TRBJ1-4,TGTGCCAGCAGCCGTCAGGGGCATGAAAAACTGTTTTTT,CASSRQGHEKLFF
TRBD2,-,TRBV19,TRBJ2-5,TGTGCCAGTAGTACCGGGACTAGCGGGATCCAAGAGACCCAGTACTTC,CASSTGTSGIQETQYF
TRBD2,-,TRBV7-9,TRBJ2-7,TGTGCCAGCAGCTCCCTGACTAGCGGGGCCTCCTACGAGCAGTACTTC,CASSSLTSGASYEQYF
-,-,TRBV19,TRBJ1-2,TGTGCCAGTAGCACAACCTGGGCTAATGGCTACACCTTC,CASSTTWANGYTF
TRBD2,-,TRBV11-1,TRBJ2-2,TGTGCCAGCAGGGGACTAGCGAGTACCGGGGAGCTGTTTTTT,CASRGLASTGELFF
-,-,TRBV7-9,TRBJ1-1,TGTGCCAGCAGTGGGGGGGTTCGGCCTGAAGCTTTCTTT,CASSGGVRPEAFF
-,-,TRBV2,TRBJ2-1,TGTGCCAGCAGTGAAGGGTTAGCGGCTTACAATGAGCAGTTCTTC,CASSEGLAAYNEQFF
-,-,TRBV4-2,TRBJ2-2,TGTGCCAGCAGCCAAGCTGGGGGGTCGGAGCTGTTTTTT,CASSQAGGSELFF
TRBD1,-,TRBV4-1,TRBJ2-7,TGCGCCAGCAGCCAAGGTCGCTGGGACAGGGTATCCTACGAGCAGTACTTC,CASSQGRWDRVSYEQYF
-,-,TRBV7-9,TRBJ1-1,TGTGCCAGCAGCTTAACGGGAGGGACTGAAGCTTTCTTT,CASSLTGGTEAFF
TRBD2,-,TRBV2,TRBJ2-3,TGTGCCAGCGGAGCGCCGACTAGCTGGGGAGGCACAGATACGCAGTATTTT,CASGAPTSWGGTDTQYF
-,-,TRBV27,TRBJ1-3,TGTGCCAGTCAGGGGTCTGGAAACACCATATATTTT,CASQGSGNTIYF
-,-,TRBV9,TRBJ1-2,TGTGCCAGCAGCGAAAGGGGGATGGAATATGGCTACACCTTC,CASSERGMEYGYTF
TRBD1,-,TRBV18,TRBJ1-2,TGTGCCAGCTCACCACCCGGAGGGGGCCAAGGCTACACCTTC,CASSPPGGGQGYTF
TRBD2,-,TRBV11-2,TRBJ2-1,TGTGCCAGCATCGGGGGGGGTGGGTTTAGCTCCTACAATGAGCAGTTCTTC,CASIGGGGFSSYNEQFF
-,-,TRBV15,TRBJ2-7,TGTGCCACCAGCAGAGATATACAGTCCTCCTACGAGCAGTACTTC,CATSRDIQSSYEQYF
TRBD1,-,TRBV18,TRBJ1-1,TGTGCCAGCTCACCACCATCAGGGGGCAGAAACACTGAAGCTTTCTTT,CASSPPSGGRNTEAFF
-,-,TRBV7-3,TRBJ2-3,TGTGCCAGCAGCTTAGGGGCGGGACGAACAGATACGCAGTATTTT,CASSLGAGRTDTQYF
TRBD1,few,TRBV5-4,TRBJ2-3,TGTGCCAGCAGCTCGGGACAGGTGGGGCAGTATTTT,CASSSGQVGQYF
-,once,TRBV5-1,TRBJ2-1,TGCGCCAGCAGCTTGGGGAGTCAGTATGAGCAGTTCTTC,CASSLGSQYEQFF
-,-,TRBV6-5,TRBJ1-5,TGTGCCAGTTCTTCCGGGCCCGACCTCGGGGCCCAGCATTTT,CASSSGPDLGAQHF
-,-,TRBV2,TRBJ2-7,TGTGCCAGCAGTGTTGGAGAGTACGAGCAGTACTTC,CASSVGEYEQYF
-,-,TRBV5-1,TRBJ1-1,TGCGCCAGCAGCTCCGTGGTTGGCAGGCAAAACACTGAAGCTTTCTTT,CASSSVVGRQNTEAFF
-,-,TRBV6-6,TRBJ1-4,TGTGCCAGCAGCTCTGTAGGCGGTAATGAAAAACTGTTTTTT,CASSSVGGNEKLFF
TRBD2,-,TRBV28,TRBJ2-1,TGTGCCAGCAGTCGACCAGGACTAGCGGGACGCCGGGGGGAGCAGTTCTTC,CASSRPGLAGRRGEQFF
-,-,TRBV28,TRBJ1-1,TGTGCCAGCAGTTTTAGAGCTCCTGAAGCTTTCTTT,CASSFRAPEAFF
TRBD2,-,TRBV27,TRBJ2-2,TGTGCCAGCAGTTTATCCTACGGGGGGGGCTCCGGGGAGCTGTTTTTT,CASSLSYGGGSGELFF
TRBD1,-,TRBV19,TRBJ2-3,TGTGCCAGTGCCCAACAGGGGGACACAGATACGCAGTATTTT,CASAQQGDTDTQYF
-,few,TRBV28,TRBJ1-5,TGTGCCAGCACCCCCGGGGGGGATGGTCAGCCCCAGCATTTT,CASTPGGDGQPQHF
-,-,TRBV27,TRBJ2-3,TGTGCCAGCAGTTCCCCAGGTGGTCTGAGCACAGATACGCAGTATTTT,CASSSPGGLSTDTQYF
TRBD1,-,TRBV28,TRBJ1-1,TGTGCCAGCAGTCAGGGACAGCCAAAAGTGAACACTGAAGCTTTCTTT,CASSQGQPKVNTEAFF
-,-,TRBV19,TRBJ1-2,TGTGCCAGTAGTTTAATGAGTGGTAACTATGGCTACACCTTC,CASSLMSGNYGYTF
TRBD2,-,TRBV19,TRBJ2-3,TGTGCCAGTAGTCGAGGGACTAGCGGGAGTTGGGGAGATACGCAGTATTTT,CASSRGTSGSWGDTQYF
-,-,TRBV2,TRBJ2-7,TGTGCCAGCAGTCTTCCCCCCTACGAGCAGTACTTC,CASSLPPYEQYF
TRBD1,-,TRBV5-1,TRBJ1-4,TGCGCCAGCAGGCCCGGGACAGGGGCTGAAAAACTGTTTTTT,CASRPGTGAEKLFF
-,-,TRBV14,TRBJ2-5,TGTGCCAGCAGCCAGGTGGGAGCTCGGGAGACCCAGTACTTC,CASSQVGARETQYF
TRBD1,-,TRBV5-1,TRBJ2-2,TGCGCCAGCAGCTCGGACAGGGCTAAGGGCGGGGAGCTGTTTTTT,CASSSDRAKGGELFF
-,-,TRBV27,TRBJ2-4,TGTGCCAGCAGTCCCCAAAGGGGCCGAGCCAAAAACATTCAGTACTTC,CASSPQRGRAKNIQYF
TRBD1,-,TRBV4-1,TRBJ2-2,TGCGCCAGCAGCCAAGAGGCCGGGACAGAACTGAACACCGGGGAGCTGTTTTTT,CASSQEAGTELNTGELFF
-,-,TRBV7-2,TRBJ2-2,TGTGCCAGCAGCTTGAGGCCGGACGGGGAGCTGTTTTTT,CASSLRPDGELFF
TRBD1,-,TRBV28,TRBJ2-1,TGTGCCAGCACCATATCGGACAGGGTCAATGAGCAGTTCTTC,CASTISDRVNEQFF